The 13 T cell receptor beta chains listed next were all sequenced from one sample in a study of read filtering for tumor transcriptome and immune sequencing. This library used 300 to 500 ng RNA and molecular barcoded adaptors spanning alpha/delta and beta/gamma chains. TCRdb reprocessed the reads with MiXCR, giving one entry per CDR3 protein. This sample yields about 37,000 distinct CDR3 sequences, of which about an eighth are seen a single time; 38% belongs to the top ten. The specimen was a population of CD138-negative cells sorted from bone marrow. Every receptor here comes from a donor aged 40 or over with multiple myeloma.

At least ten counts were recorded for this clonotype. The J gene is TRBJ2-7, the V gene TRBV12-3 or TRBV12-4; 8 bases line up with TRBD2. The V gene end was trimmed by 4 bases and the J gene end by 3 bases; junction bases not matched to a gene: 5. This CDR3 has 14 amino acids. The CDR3 DNA reads as TGTGCCAGCAGTTCCACAGCGGGGGTCTACGAGCAGTACTTC. It is translated as CASSSTAGVYEQYF.

This chain links TRBV2 with TRBJ1-6, with no clear D. V was clipped by 0 bases and J by 9 bases, with 12 bases between them. Germline V CDR1 and CDR2: SNHLY, FYNNEI. This CDR3 is 15 amino acids long. CDR3 sequence (DNA): TGTGCCAGCAGTGAAGCCAAGGGTCTAAGTTCACCCCTCCACTTT. As protein: CASSEAKGLSSPLHF.

In regard to this clonotype: A read error may explain this, as a much larger clone is one base away. The chain carries TRBV6-5 and TRBJ2-6; a possible D gene is TRBD1 (6 bases). Per germline, CDR1 MNHEY and CDR2 SVGAGI. This CDR3 contains 17 residues. CDR3 sequence reads: CASSYRQGLSGTNVLTF. The CDR3 region has the DNA TGTGCCAGCAGTTACAGGCAGGGGCTCTCTGGGACCAACGTCCTGACTTTC.

Comments on this clonotype: This clone may be a read error of a much larger clone one base away. This rearrangement joins TRBV7-9 to TRBJ2-4; D remains unclear. The CDR3 sequence is 14 residues long. Per germline, CDR1 SEHNR and CDR2 FQNEAQ (reference sequence). The DNA of the CDR3 is TGTGCCTGCAGCCGAATGGGGGCCAAAAACATTCAGTACTTC. Translating gives CACSRMGAKNIQYF.

This clonotype was seen many times. The CDR3 sequence: CASIKDSYEQYF. The CDR3 DNA reads as TGTGCCAGTATCAAGGACAGCTACGAGCAGTACTTC. The chain recombines TRBV28 with TRBJ2-7; D possibly corresponds to TRBD1 (6 bases). Germline CDR1 and CDR2: MDHEN and SYDVKM. This CDR3 has 12 amino acids. The V end lost 9 bases, the J end lost 3 bases, and 12 bases lay between the germline ends.

This clonotype was picked up many times. The V gene is TRBV5-4, the J gene TRBJ2-3; D possibly matches TRBD1 or TRBD2 (5 bases each). Germline values: CDR1 SGHNT, CDR2 YYREEE (reference sequence). Trimming removed 0 bases at V and 5 bases at J, with 16 bases between. The CDR3 contains 16 residues. The DNA for the CDR3 is TGTGCCAGCAGCTTGGAAACGGGGCCCCGTGGAGATACGCAGTATTTT. Its translation is CASSLETGPRGDTQYF.

This clonotype showed up many times. The V call is TRBV2, the J call TRBJ2-7, with TRBD2 matching over 12 bases. Germline lookup yields CDR1 SNHLY and CDR2 FYNNEI. The CDR3 sequence is 14 residues long. V shed 8 bases and J 4 bases; nucleotides not matched to a gene: 6. DNA of the CDR3: TGTGCCAGCGGATCTAGCGGGAGGGTATACGAGCAGTACTTC. This translates into CASGSSGRVYEQYF.

This clonotype is medium-sized in the sample. This chain joins TRBV20-1 and TRBJ1-6; D unclear. This CDR3 contains 12 residues. Germline CDR1 and CDR2: DFQATT and SNEGSKA (reference sequence). V was pared by 7 bases and J by 8 bases, with 12 bases between. In nucleotides, the CDR3 is TGCAGTGTTAAGCGACCGGATTCACCCCTCCACTTT. This codes for CSVKRPDSPLHF.

This clonotype was seen at least ten times. The chain combines TRBV11-2 with TRBJ1-3; weak D call: TRBD1 (5 bases). V was trimmed by 3 bases and J by 4 bases, leaving 10 bases between them. CDR3 length equals 14 residues. Germline CDR1 is SGHAT and CDR2 is FQNNGV. CDR3 region: CASSLTGTGNTIYF. The CDR3 DNA follows: TGTGCCAGCAGCTTGACTGGGACCGGAAACACCATATATTTT.

The table lists this clonotype with many counts. V and J are TRBV11-2 and TRBJ2-7; 11 bases align to TRBD1. This CDR3 spans 17 amino acids. J lost 3 bases, V lost 5 bases, and 12 bases had no gene match. Per germline, CDR1 SGHAT and CDR2 FQNNGV. The DNA for the CDR3 is TGTGCCAGCAGCAAGAGACCGGGACAGGGGGGAAACTACGAGCAGTACTTC. It encodes CASSKRPGQGGNYEQYF.

There are many counts of this clonotype. V gene TRBV18 combines with J gene TRBJ2-1; D unclear. From germline, CDR1 is KGHSH and CDR2 LQKENI. The CDR3 sequence is 13 residues long. Trimming stripped 3 bases from V and 1 base from J, with 4 bases between. The CDR3 sequence is CASSPTSYNEQFF. The CDR3 coding sequence is TGTGCCAGCTCACCGACTTCCTACAATGAGCAGTTCTTC.

This clonotype was picked up many times. V gene TRBV6-1 combines with J gene TRBJ2-7; no definite D call. From germline, CDR1 is MNHNS and CDR2 SASEGT. Trimming removed 6 bases at V and 3 bases at J, with 6 bases between. The CDR3 is made up of 11 amino acids. CDR3 sequence: CASRFGYEQYF. CDR3 nucleotides: TGTGCCAGCAGATTCGGCTACGAGCAGTACTTC.

This clonotype was picked up a small number of times. This chain links TRBV7-2 with TRBJ2-7; D remains ambiguous. The germline V gene encodes CDR1 SGHTA and CDR2 FQGNSA. CDR3 length: 9 residues. V shed 8 bases and J shed 7 bases, with 6 bases lying between them. CDR3 region: CASGPEQYF. As DNA, the CDR3 is TGTGCCAGCGGGCCTGAGCAGTACTTC.